These 31 T cell receptor beta chains originate from one sample sequenced in a study of cytomegalovirus exposure and HLA in healthy donors. The primer mix had 60 Vbeta and 13 Jbeta primers. This table comes from immunoSEQ multiplex PCR, and its TCRdb copy is limited to in-frame clones, with some not included. The sample contains 40,000 to 55,000 clones, 55% to 75% of which appear only once. Specimen: PBMCs. The receptor source for this set is a man in his 60s in good health and CMV-seropositive.

The V call is TRBV5-1, the J call TRBJ2-1, with D possibly TRBD2 on 6 matching bases. CDR1 SGHRS and CDR2 YFSETQ come from the germline V gene. This CDR3 region has 17 residues. V lost 1 base and J 4 bases, leaving 18 bases between the germline ends. The CDR3, as DNA: TGCGCCAGCAGCTTGTCTTCCCTGCGGGGTCATTACAATGAGCAGTTCTTC. Translating gives CASSLSSLRGHYNEQFF.

The chain couples TRBV27 to TRBJ1-1; D ambiguous. The CDR3 totals 13 residues. Germline CDR1 and CDR2: MNHEY and SMNVEV (reference sequence). V lost 4 bases and J 2 bases, leaving 8 bases between the germline ends. CDR3 region: CASSSPLNTEAFF. CDR3 nucleotide sequence: TGTGCCAGCAGTTCCCCGTTAAACACTGAAGCTTTCTTT.

This chain connects TRBV7-2 to TRBJ2-7; D not certain. Germline assignment: CDR1 SGHTA and CDR2 FQGNSA. V lost 11 bases and J lost 0, with 26 bases in between. The CDR3 has 17 amino acids. Here the CDR3 reads CASAALVEVFSSYEQYF. CDR3 DNA: TGTGCCTCAGCAGCTCTGGTAGAGGTTTTTAGCTCCTACGAGCAGTACTTC.

V and J are TRBV27 and TRBJ2-1; 11 bases map to TRBD2. The CDR3 extends over 13 amino acids. The junction had 4 bases not matched to a gene; V was cut back by 11 bases and J by 4 bases. Germline V gene lookup returns CDR1 MNHEY and CDR2 SMNVEV (reference sequence). CDR3 sequence: CAVGTSGYNEQFF. The CDR3, as DNA: TGTGCCGTCGGGACTAGCGGTTACAATGAGCAGTTCTTC.

This clone was seen a few times. The chain is built from TRBV28 and TRBJ1-5; a weak D match, TRBD1 (6 bases). Germline V gives CDR1 MDHEN, CDR2 SYDVKM. The CDR3 loop spans 14 amino acids. V was shortened by 9 bases and J by 6 bases, with 18 bases between the two germline ends. The CDR3 DNA follows: TGTGCCAGTTCCGGACAGCCGGGCACTCAGCCCCAGCATTTT. It yields the protein CASSGQPGTQPQHF.

This sequence joins TRBV6-5 and TRBJ2-7, with 7 bases matching TRBD1. The CDR3 covers 12 residues. The J segment lost 2 bases and the V segment lost 10 bases, leaving 5 bases of the junction unmatched. Germline V gives CDR1 MNHEY, CDR2 SVGAGI. In nucleotides, the CDR3 is TGTGCCACCCGACAGGGCACCTACGAGCAGTACTTC. Its protein product is CATRQGTYEQYF.

V and J are TRBV5-4 and TRBJ1-2; the match to TRBD1 covers 9 bases. Trimming removed 2 bases from V and 2 bases from J; junction bases left unmatched: 4. There are 15 residues in the CDR3. Germline CDR1 SGHNT, CDR2 YYREEE (reference sequence). CDR3 loop: CASSLQGARNYGYTF. Written as DNA, the CDR3 is TGTGCCAGCAGCTTACAGGGGGCGCGGAACTATGGCTACACCTTC.

The table lists this clone with a few counts. The chain links TRBV7-9 to TRBJ1-1; 7 bases agree with TRBD1. With 5 bases clipped from V and 3 bases from J, the junction kept 15 bases outside the gene matches. Germline loops: CDR1 SEHNR, CDR2 FQNEAQ (reference sequence). The CDR3 has 17 amino acids. The CDR3 nucleotides are TGTGCCAGCAGCCCTCTAAGGGGGCCCGGAGGGTACACTGAAGCTTTCTTT. It yields the protein CASSPLRGPGGYTEAFF.

This clone was observed a few times. CDR3 DNA: TGTGCCAGCAGGTCCCCCGGGATCAACACCGGGGAGCTGTTTTTT. This encodes CASRSPGINTGELFF. V gene TRBV28 combines with J gene TRBJ2-2; possibly TRBD2 for D (5 bases). V lost 6 bases, J lost 2 bases, and 13 bases lay in between. CDR3 length equals 15 residues. Germline CDR1 reads MDHEN; CDR2 reads SYDVKM.

CDR3 in amino acids: CASCWTGGSTEAFF. In nucleotides, the CDR3 is TGTGCCAGCTGCTGGACAGGGGGCAGTACTGAAGCTTTCTTT. This rearrangement joins TRBV6-6 to TRBJ1-1; 11 bases agree with TRBD1. Germline trimming cut 8 bases from V and 5 bases from J; bases unmatched to any gene: 7. From germline, CDR1 is MNHNY and CDR2 SVGAGI (reference sequence). CDR3 length: 14 amino acids.

Turning to this clone: At one of its ends the junction is not consistent with the germline gene, which may arise from a read error. CDR3 coding DNA: TGCGCCAGCAGCTTGTCTCAGGGGACCCACGAGCAGTGCTTC. Translation gives CASSLSQGTHEQCF. This chain connects TRBV5-1 to TRBJ2-7; tentative D call: TRBD1 (6 bases). The CDR3 length is 14 residues. CDR1 SGHRS and CDR2 YFSETQ come from the germline V gene.

This clone was counted only a few times. The chain uses TRBV7-2 and TRBJ2-7; 11 positions match TRBD2. V was pared by 4 bases and J by 6 bases, with 5 bases of the junction left unmatched. The CDR3 covers 14 residues. The germline V gene encodes CDR1 SGHTA and CDR2 FQGNSA. The CDR3 DNA reads as TGTGCCAGCAGCTCCATAGCGGGAGGGGGCGAGCAGTACTTC. This sequence encodes CASSSIAGGGEQYF. Full variable domain (outside the CDR3, taken from reference TRBV7-2 and TRBJ2-7): GAGVSQSPSNKVTEKGKDVELRCDPISGHTALYWYRQSLGQGLEFLIYFQGNSAPDKSGLPSDRFSAERTGGSVSTLTIQRTQQEDSAVYLCASSSIAGGGEQYFGPGTRLTVT.

The chain carries TRBV11-1 and TRBJ2-7, with D unresolved. V lost 4 bases to trimming and J lost 1 base, with 17 bases between them. Germline V gene sequence: CDR1 SGHAT, CDR2 FQDESV (reference sequence). The CDR3 covers 16 residues. CDR3 sequence reads: CASSSIDFASSYEQYF. CDR3 bases: TGTGCCAGCAGCTCGATTGACTTTGCATCTTCCTACGAGCAGTACTTC.

The rearrangement uses TRBV30 and TRBJ2-1, with no clear D. Germline CDR1 GTSNPN, CDR2 SVGIG (reference sequence). This CDR3 region has 14 residues. V lost 0 bases and J lost 1, with 7 bases in between. CDR3 in amino acids: CAWSVSVSYNEQFF. CDR3 coding DNA: TGTGCCTGGAGTGTTTCCGTTTCCTACAATGAGCAGTTCTTC.

This rearrangement joins TRBV7-2 to TRBJ1-4; D gene ambiguous. The germline CDR1 and CDR2 sequences are SGHTA and FQGNSA. This CDR3 has 14 amino acids. Trimming cost V 5 bases and J 7 bases, with 14 bases left between them. The CDR3 protein is CASSLGRHSEKLFF. The CDR3 DNA is TGTGCCAGCAGCCTAGGACGACACTCTGAAAAACTGTTTTTT.

This clone showed up just a few times. The chain links TRBV28 to TRBJ1-2; D is perhaps TRBD1 (6 bases). Germline assignment: CDR1 MDHEN and CDR2 SYDVKM. The CDR3 has 16 amino acids. Deletions cut 5 bases from V and 4 bases from J, with 20 bases between. The CDR3 is CASSPLTGGAGYGYTF. In DNA, the CDR3 is TGTGCCAGCAGTCCCTTGACGGGGGGCGCTGGCTATGGCTACACCTTC.

The chain joins TRBV30 to TRBJ1-5; weak D call: TRBD1 (5 bases). This CDR3 is 14 amino acids long. Trimming pared 0 bases from V and 7 bases from J, leaving 13 bases between. Germline CDR1 GTSNPN, CDR2 SVGIG (reference sequence). The CDR3 loop reads CAWSVRQGEQPQHF. CDR3 coding DNA: TGTGCCTGGAGTGTACGTCAGGGCGAACAGCCCCAGCATTTT.

This clone was seen more than once but under ten times. The chain recombines TRBV9 with TRBJ2-2; 9 bases agree with TRBD1. The CDR3 runs to 14 residues. Germline loops: CDR1 SGDLS, CDR2 YYNGEE. The V and J ends lost 7 bases and 6 bases, in that order; junction bases with no gene match: 7. The CDR3 protein is CASRPGQGPGELFF. CDR3 coding DNA: TGTGCCAGCCGACCGGGACAGGGTCCCGGGGAGCTGTTTTTT.

The gene calls are TRBV29-1 and TRBJ1-1, with D maybe TRBD1 (5 bases). Germline lookup yields CDR1 SQVTM and CDR2 ANQGSEA. The CDR3 consists of 15 residues. Trimming took off 2 bases at V and 2 bases at J, with 15 bases between the two ends. In DNA form, the CDR3 reads TGCAGCGTTGAAAGGGGTCTCGGGTTTAACACTGAAGCTTTCTTT. The encoded protein is CSVERGLGFNTEAFF.

The chain joins TRBV2 to TRBJ2-1, with 9 positions matching TRBD2. Germline trimming cut 1 base from V and 6 bases from J; bases unmatched to any gene: 4. CDR1 is SNHLY, CDR2 FYNNEI, per germline. The CDR3 spans 15 residues. CDR3 nucleotide sequence: TGTGCCAGCAGTGAAGGGTCTAGCGGGGTCAATGAGCAGTTCTTC. Encoded protein: CASSEGSSGVNEQFF.

This chain connects TRBV4-2 to TRBJ2-7; TRBD2 matches 8 bases. CDR1 and CDR2 (germline): LGHNA, YNFKEQ. V shed 0 bases, J shed 6 bases, and the junction held 7 bases outside the gene matches. This CDR3 spans 15 amino acids. This CDR3 is CASSQDPGRAPEQYF. The CDR3, as DNA: TGTGCCAGCAGCCAAGACCCCGGGAGGGCCCCCGAGCAGTACTTC.

The chain has TRBV6-6 and TRBJ2-5; 9 bases line up with TRBD2. This CDR3 has 15 amino acids. With V trimmed by 6 bases and J by 4 bases, 9 bases remained unmatched. In germline, CDR1 is MNHNY, CDR2 SVGAGI (reference sequence). CDR3 sequence: CASSRLAGGLETQYF. The CDR3 coding sequence is TGTGCCAGCAGCCGCCTGGCGGGAGGGTTAGAGACCCAGTACTTC.

The sample holds one count of this clone. This chain's CDR3 is CASSPGGGSTEAFF. The CDR3 DNA sequence: TGCGCCAGCAGCCCCGGGGGGGGGAGCACTGAAGCTTTCTTT. V gene TRBV5-1 combines with J gene TRBJ1-1; TRBD1 is a possible D gene (5 bases). Germline assignment: CDR1 SGHRS and CDR2 YFSETQ. V lost 4 bases to trimming and J lost 4 bases, with 14 bases between them. The CDR3 is 14 residues long.

This clone was seen more than once but under ten times. This CDR3 is missing its conserved last phenylalanine or tryptophan, likely due to a read error. This chain links TRBV4-1 with TRBJ2-7; 7 bases fit TRBD1. The CDR3 has 14 amino acids. The V gene's germline CDR1 is MGHRA and CDR2 YSYEKL. V dropped 2 bases and J dropped 2; count of bases not matched to a gene: 3. CDR3 nucleotides: TGCGCCAGCAGCCAACCAGGGGGAACCTACGAGCAGTACCTC. Amino acid sequence: CASSQPGGTYEQYL.

V is TRBV2 and J is TRBJ2-3, with 10 bases lining up with TRBD1. This CDR3 spans 17 amino acids. After removal of 3 bases from V and 4 bases from J, the junction contained 10 bases not matched to a gene. Germline V gene lookup returns CDR1 SNHLY and CDR2 FYNNEI. CDR3 in amino acids: CASSEQTGGFFADTQYF. In DNA form, the CDR3 reads TGTGCCAGCAGTGAGCAGACAGGGGGCTTTTTCGCAGATACGCAGTATTTT.

V and J are TRBV9 and TRBJ1-2; D may be TRBD1 (6 bases). Germline V gene sequence: CDR1 SGDLS, CDR2 YYNGEE. The CDR3 is made up of 12 amino acids. Trimming removed 3 bases at V and 8 bases at J, with 11 bases between. Here the CDR3 DNA reads TGTGCCAGCAGCGCCAGAGGGGGAGGCTACACCTTC. Translated, it gives CASSARGGGYTF.

The gene calls are TRBV13 and TRBJ2-7; D gene uncertain. Trimming cost V 4 bases and J 7 bases, with 11 bases left between them. CDR3 length: 12 amino acids. The germline V gene has CDR1 PRHDT and CDR2 FYEKMQ (reference sequence). CDR3 nucleotide sequence: TGTGCCAGCAGCTACGAGCCGGGTGAGCAGTACTTC. It is translated as CASSYEPGEQYF.

This clone was detected only a few times. CDR3 nucleotides: TGTGCCAGCTCATACGGCGGGACAGCAGCTAACTATGGCTACACCTTC. It codes for CASSYGGTAANYGYTF. The chain is built from TRBV2 and TRBJ1-2, with 7 positions matching TRBD1. The junction had 12 bases not matched to a gene; V was cut back by 8 bases and J by 0 bases. Germline V gives CDR1 SNHLY, CDR2 FYNNEI. The CDR3 runs to 16 residues.

This clone was found a few times. The chain combines TRBV27 with TRBJ2-2; D remains unclear. There are 14 residues in the CDR3. The V end was cut by 5 bases, the J end by 4 bases, with 11 bases between. In germline, CDR1 is MNHEY, CDR2 SMNVEV (reference sequence). In nucleotides, the CDR3 is TGTGCCAGCAGTCGACTCCCGGGCACCGGGGAGCTGTTTTTT. This encodes CASSRLPGTGELFF.

This clone has a single count. The J gene is TRBJ2-5, the V gene TRBV19; D might be TRBD2 (6 bases). The V end lost 3 bases, the J end lost 1 base, and 12 bases lay between the germline ends. CDR3 length: 15 residues. Germline V lookup: CDR1 LNHDA, CDR2 SQIVND (reference sequence). CDR3 amino acids: CASSIARDSQETQYF. The CDR3 DNA sequence: TGTGCCAGTAGTATCGCCCGGGACTCCCAAGAGACCCAGTACTTC.

The chain has TRBV7-2 and TRBJ2-5, with TRBD2 identical over 12 bases. Germline CDR1 is SGHTA and CDR2 is FQGNSA. This CDR3 comprises 15 residues. Trimming removed 5 bases from V and 5 bases from J; junction bases left unmatched: 6. Written as DNA, the CDR3 is TGTGCCAGCAGCCCTCGACTAGCGGGAGTGGAGACCCAGTACTTC. This gives the protein CASSPRLAGVETQYF.